This T cell receptor beta chain was profiled in a study of T cell repertoires in cytomegalovirus infection. Study-level background: Both a matching HLA type and CMV infection were indicated by public TCR beta signatures. Broader study findings: In two of eight donors, the top clonotype was HLA-C-restricted CMV-specific. Carriers of CMV plus the relevant HLA were identified by cumulative public TCR beta family frequency.

TCRdb recomputed calls from the reads with MiXCR, one row per CDR3 protein. The sample lists approximately 500,000 distinct CDR3 sequences, roughly 34% occurring once. Concerning this clonotype itself: Its specificity is not known.

The germline CDR1 and CDR2 sequences are LGHNA and YSLEER. This CDR3 has 15 amino acids. Deletions cut 4 bases from V and 0 bases from J, with 10 bases between. The specimen was cultured PBMCs, collected from culture after CMV antigen stimulation. The clonotype was recovered from a human donor in good health (CMV status not recorded). Some clones in this sample may be carry-over from other donors' samples. The chain couples TRBV4-3 to TRBJ1-5; D is unclear. The CDR3 loop reads CASSRRHNSNQPQHF. The CDR3 DNA reads TGCGCCAGCAGCCGGAGGCACAATAGCAATCAGCCCCAGCATTTT.